This T cell receptor beta chain was documented in a study of blood T cell repertoires in COVID-19. Study information: COVID-19 samples, acute and convalescent, were from the United States, Italy and Spain. PBMCs, B-cell-depleted T cells, or T cells were the source of the cDNA or gDNA that made up the material.

Produced via immunoSEQ multiplex PCR; TCRdb's table is partial and in-frame only. The table shows 120,000 or so clones, with around 79% occurring only once. Germline CDR1 and CDR2: LNHNV and YYDKDF (reference sequence). Trimming took off 4 bases at V and 2 bases at J, with 12 bases between the two ends. This CDR3 has 14 amino acids. V and J are TRBV15 and TRBJ2-7, with a possible D match to TRBD1 (7 bases). The clonotype was recovered from a woman of 80 years or more with active or convalescent COVID-19. The sample taken for sequencing was peripheral blood. The CDR3 region is CATSNRGTAYEQYF. In DNA, the CDR3 is TGTGCCACCAGCAACCGCGGGACAGCCTACGAGCAGTACTTC.